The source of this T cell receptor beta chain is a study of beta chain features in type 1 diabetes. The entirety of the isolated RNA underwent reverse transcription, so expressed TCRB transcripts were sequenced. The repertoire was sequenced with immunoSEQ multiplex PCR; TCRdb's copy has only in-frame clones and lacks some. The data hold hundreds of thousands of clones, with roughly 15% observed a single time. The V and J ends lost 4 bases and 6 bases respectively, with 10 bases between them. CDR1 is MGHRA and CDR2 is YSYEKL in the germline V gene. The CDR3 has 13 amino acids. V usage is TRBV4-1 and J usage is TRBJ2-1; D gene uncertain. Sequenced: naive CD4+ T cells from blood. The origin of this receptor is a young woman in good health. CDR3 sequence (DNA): TGCGCCAGCAGCCCCGGATCGATCAATGAGCAGTTCTTC. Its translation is CASSPGSINEQFF.